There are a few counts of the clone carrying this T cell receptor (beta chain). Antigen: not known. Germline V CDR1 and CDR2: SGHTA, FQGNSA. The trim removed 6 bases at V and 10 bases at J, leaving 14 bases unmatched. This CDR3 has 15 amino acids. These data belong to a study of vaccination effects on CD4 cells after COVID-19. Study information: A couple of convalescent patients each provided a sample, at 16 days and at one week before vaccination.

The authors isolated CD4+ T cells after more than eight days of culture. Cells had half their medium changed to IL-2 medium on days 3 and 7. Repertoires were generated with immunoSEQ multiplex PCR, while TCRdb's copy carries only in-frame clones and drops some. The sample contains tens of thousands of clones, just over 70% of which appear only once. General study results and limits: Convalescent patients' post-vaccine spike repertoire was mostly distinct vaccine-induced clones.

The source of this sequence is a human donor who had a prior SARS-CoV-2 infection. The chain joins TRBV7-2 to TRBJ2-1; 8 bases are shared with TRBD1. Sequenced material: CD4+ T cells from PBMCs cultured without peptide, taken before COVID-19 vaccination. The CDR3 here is CASRKQGAGRYEQFF. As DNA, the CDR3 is TGTGCCAGCAGAAAGCAGGGGGCGGGGAGATACGAGCAGTTCTTC.